This T cell receptor beta chain was observed in a study of shared clonotypes between healthy human individuals. Overall study results and limits: With a handful of donors compared, around 5% of naive CD4 clonotypes were shared. Although depth was large, rarefaction showed that sequencing of the sorted subsets was incomplete.

TCRdb's table, derived via immunoSEQ multiplex PCR, lists solely in-frame clones and lacks some. The table records 550,000 to 800,000 clones, around 90% of them present only once. With V trimmed by 3 bases and J by 9 bases, 11 bases remained unmatched. The CDR3 is 16 amino acids. Germline CDR1 reads MNHEY; CDR2 reads SMNVEV (reference sequence). Researchers reported that CD8 memory united CD45RO+ cells with CCR7-negative CD45RA+ TemRA cells. In the case of this clone: The target antigen is unknown.

This sequence joins TRBV27 and TRBJ2-1; 10 bases map to TRBD2. The receptor's source is a young man in good health. Some clones in this sample may be carry-over from other donors' samples. The sequencing sample was made of memory CD8+ T cells from PBMCs. This sample's subset: CD45RO+ cells pooled with CCR7-negative TemRA cells. The CDR3 DNA sequence: TGTGCCAGCAGTTTGACTACTAGCGGGGCGGCTTTTGAGCAGTTCTTC. It translates to CASSLTTSGAAFEQFF.